The 30 T cell receptor beta chains presented below share a single source sample, sequenced in a study of cytomegalovirus exposure and HLA in healthy donors (TCRdb year 2017). Library generation was performed with the immunoSEQ multiplex PCR assay. For the multiplex PCR, a mixture combining 60 forward primers for TCR Vbeta segments and 13 reverse primers for TCR Jbeta segments was used. Drawn from immuneACCESS, this table holds only the in-frame rearrangements with V and J called that TCRdb kept. Clones are partly lost; checked studies trace under half to an unresolved V gene and leave the rest unexplained. The sample table records under 150,000 clones; roughly 10% of these occur just once. Clones ranked in the top ten supply about 1.7% of the sample. Sequencing used PBMCs. Receptor source: a male donor in good health and CMV-seronegative.

Here the CDR3 reads CASSLDGVRSQAFF. CDR3 in DNA: TGTGCCAGCAGCTTAGACGGGGTCAGGTCACAAGCTTTCTTT. The chain joins TRBV7-9 to TRBJ1-1; no clear D gene. Trimming pared 1 base from V and 9 bases from J, leaving 15 bases between. Germline V lookup: CDR1 SEHNR, CDR2 FQNEAQ (reference sequence). The CDR3 loop spans 14 amino acids.

The J gene is TRBJ1-4, the V gene TRBV11-2; 7 positions agree with TRBD1. Germline V gene lookup returns CDR1 SGHAT and CDR2 FQNNGV. This CDR3 contains 17 residues. The V and J ends lost 3 bases and 6 bases, in that order; junction bases with no gene match: 13. CDR3 nucleotides: TGTGCCAGCAGCTTTCGACAGGGCTGGTACGGAGATGAAAAACTGTTTTTT. Translated, it gives CASSFRQGWYGDEKLFF.

The chain carries TRBV7-9 and TRBJ2-7, with TRBD1 matching over 7 bases. From germline, CDR1 is SEHNR and CDR2 FQNEAQ (reference sequence). The CDR3 has 15 amino acids. Trimming cost V 5 bases and J 0 bases; bases outside gene matches: 7. Here the CDR3 DNA reads TGTGCCAGCAGCCCCTTGACAGGGAGCTCCTACGAGCAGTACTTC. This sequence encodes CASSPLTGSSYEQYF. Variable domain in full (rest from reference TRBV7-9 and TRBJ2-7): DTGVSQNPRHKITKRGQNVTFRCDPISEHNRLYWYRQTLGQGPEFLTYFQNEAQLEKSRLLSDRFSAERPKGSFSTLEIQRTEQGDSAMYLCASSPLTGSSYEQYFGPGTRLTVT.

This clone was found a few times. The chain links TRBV28 to TRBJ1-2; 8 bases align to TRBD1. After removal of 5 bases from V and 6 bases from J, the junction contained 11 bases not matched to a gene. The CDR3 sequence is 15 residues long. Germline V CDR1 and CDR2: MDHEN, SYDVKM. CDR3 sequence: CASSTAGPDRDGYTF. Here the CDR3 DNA reads TGTGCCAGCAGTACCGCGGGACCGGACAGGGATGGCTACACCTTC.

The gene calls are TRBV6-1 and TRBJ2-2, with 9 positions matching TRBD1. With 4 bases clipped from V and 4 bases from J, the junction kept 7 bases outside the gene matches. The CDR3 loop spans 16 amino acids. Germline V gene data show CDR1 as MNHNS and CDR2 as SASEGT. The chain's CDR3 is CASSGPDRGFTGELFF. CDR3 bases: TGTGCCAGCAGTGGACCCGACAGGGGGTTCACCGGGGAGCTGTTTTTT.

The rearrangement links TRBV10-3 to TRBJ1-2, with D possibly TRBD1 on 5 matching bases. The CDR3 covers 16 residues. CDR1 ENHRY and CDR2 SYGVKD come from the germline V gene. Trimming took 0 bases from V and 7 from J, leaving 18 bases between them. The CDR3 DNA is TGTGCCATCAGTGAGTCTACGGATGGGGCTTTGGGTGGCTACACCTTC. The encoded protein is CAISESTDGALGGYTF.

This clone has a handful of counts. The chain uses TRBV11-2 and TRBJ1-2; D is perhaps TRBD1 (5 bases). V dropped 1 base and J dropped 5 bases, with 8 bases sitting between them. There are 13 residues in the CDR3. Germline CDR1 and CDR2: SGHAT and FQNNGV. CDR3 nucleotides: TGTGCCAGCAGCTTAGCGGGGGGGTATGGCTACACCTTC. Translating gives CASSLAGGYGYTF.

This chain joins TRBV7-2 and TRBJ2-1; 11 bases fit TRBD2. V trimming: 1 base; J trimming: 7 bases; junction bases outside the gene matches: 6. The CDR3 has 16 amino acids. The germline gives CDR1 SGHTA, CDR2 FQGNSA. The CDR3 protein is CASSLGQLAGGNEQFF. Written as DNA, the CDR3 is TGTGCCAGCAGCTTAGGTCAGCTAGCGGGAGGAAATGAGCAGTTCTTC.

This clone was picked up a small number of times. The V call is TRBV6-1, the J call TRBJ2-7; 10 nucleotides line up with TRBD2. The CDR3 has 15 residues. After removal of 0 bases from V and 4 bases from J, the junction contained 3 bases not matched to a gene. The V gene's germline CDR1 is MNHNS and CDR2 SASEGT. CDR3 in amino acids: CASSEASGGVYEQYF. The CDR3 DNA is TGTGCCAGCAGTGAAGCAAGCGGGGGGGTTTACGAGCAGTACTTC.

The chain uses TRBV7-9 and TRBJ1-2, with D possibly being TRBD1 (5 bases). The V gene lost 5 bases and the J gene lost 3 bases, with 16 bases spanning the gap. The CDR3 is made up of 15 amino acids. Per the germline V gene, CDR1 is SEHNR and CDR2 is FQNEAQ (reference sequence). DNA for the CDR3: TGTGCCAGCAGCGCTGAGGAAAGGGGTTACTATGGCTACACCTTC. It codes for CASSAEERGYYGYTF.

The chain employs TRBV7-9 and TRBJ1-3; D is undetermined. V was pared by 0 bases and J by 1 base, with 7 bases between. The CDR3 is 15 residues long. Germline lookup yields CDR1 SEHNR and CDR2 FQNEAQ (reference sequence). CDR3 bases: TGTGCCAGCAGCTTAGCGGTACTGTCTGGAAACACCATATATTTT. Amino acid sequence: CASSLAVLSGNTIYF.

This clone was picked up a small number of times. The chain joins TRBV19 to TRBJ1-1; D remains ambiguous. Germline assignment: CDR1 LNHDA and CDR2 SQIVND (reference sequence). The V end lost 0 bases, the J end lost 0 bases, and 17 bases lay between the germline ends. This CDR3 spans 18 amino acids. CDR3 DNA sequence: TGTGCCAGTAGTATAGATCTAATAGCGACCCCAATGAACACTGAAGCTTTCTTT. It translates to CASSIDLIATPMNTEAFF.

Only a few counts were recorded for this clone. This chain joins TRBV2 and TRBJ2-2; D ambiguous. Germline CDR1 is SNHLY and CDR2 is FYNNEI. V dropped 6 bases and J dropped 7 bases, with 15 bases sitting between them. The CDR3 has 14 residues. Here the CDR3 DNA reads TGTGCCAGCAGGGGCTCCTCCCTTGTCGGGGAGCTGTTTTTT. This gives the protein CASRGSSLVGELFF.

CDR3 region: CASSVAERGTDTQYF. CDR3 coding DNA: TGTGCCAGCAGCGTAGCGGAGCGGGGCACAGATACGCAGTATTTT. The genes are TRBV9 and TRBJ2-3, with D maybe TRBD2 (6 bases). V was cut by 0 bases and J by 1 base, with 9 bases left in between. The CDR3 is made up of 15 amino acids. Germline-derived CDR1 and CDR2 are SGDLS and YYNGEE.

This clone turned up a few times. The chain recombines TRBV4-3 with TRBJ1-2; 8 nucleotides agree with TRBD1. The CDR3 length is 13 residues. With 4 bases clipped from V and 5 bases from J, the junction kept 3 bases outside the gene matches. Germline loops: CDR1 LGHNA, CDR2 YSLEER. CDR3 sequence: CASSRGQGYGYTF. CDR3 nucleotides: TGCGCCAGCAGCCGAGGACAGGGTTATGGCTACACCTTC.

This chain joins TRBV28 and TRBJ2-4; a possible D gene is TRBD2 (6 bases). The germline V gene encodes CDR1 MDHEN and CDR2 SYDVKM. V dropped 3 bases and J dropped 1 base, with 10 bases sitting between them. CDR3 length: 15 residues. The CDR3 nucleotides are TGTGCCAGCAGTTTGCCTCGGGGGGCCAAAAACATTCAGTACTTC. Translated, it gives CASSLPRGAKNIQYF.

This clone occurred a few times. The J gene is TRBJ2-5, the V gene TRBV19; 10 nucleotides align to TRBD1. The CDR3 consists of 17 residues. The V segment lost 4 bases and the J segment 5 bases; nucleotides outside the gene matches: 13. Germline lookup yields CDR1 LNHDA and CDR2 SQIVND (reference sequence). Here the CDR3 DNA reads TGTGCCAGTAGTACCTACCCGGGACAGGGGAGGGTGGAGACCCAGTACTTC. Its translation is CASSTYPGQGRVETQYF.

This clone was seen a handful of times. The chain employs TRBV7-2 and TRBJ2-5; no clear D. The germline V gene encodes CDR1 SGHTA and CDR2 FQGNSA. V dropped 2 bases and J dropped 3 bases, with 7 bases sitting between them. This CDR3 comprises 13 residues. The CDR3 nucleotides read TGTGCCAGCAGCTTAAGCCGTAAAGAGACCCAGTACTTC. Translation: CASSLSRKETQYF.

This chain's CDR3 is CASSFSYRQFF. The CDR3 DNA reads TGTGCCAGCAGCTTCTCCTACAGGCAGTTCTTC. V is TRBV7-9 and J is TRBJ2-1; the D is unclear. This CDR3 is 11 amino acids long. The germline V gene has CDR1 SEHNR and CDR2 FQNEAQ (reference sequence). Trimming pared 3 bases from V and 12 bases from J, leaving 9 bases between.

CDR3 nucleotide sequence: TGTGCCAGCAGCGTAGGGGGGGTGGGCAGGGAGAACACTGAAGCTTTCTTT. Encoded protein: CASSVGGVGRENTEAFF. The chain uses TRBV9 and TRBJ1-1; possible D gene TRBD1, 5 bases. The germline V and J ends were trimmed by 0 bases and 1 base, with 16 bases remaining between them. The germline gives CDR1 SGDLS, CDR2 YYNGEE. This CDR3 is built from 17 residues.

This clone has a handful of counts. The chain carries TRBV2 and TRBJ1-1; no reliable D call. The germline V and J ends were trimmed by 5 bases and 7 bases, with 11 bases remaining between them. Germline V gives CDR1 SNHLY, CDR2 FYNNEI. CDR3 length: 12 amino acids. CDR3 bases: TGTGCCAGCAGTCCCCTGACATTTGAAGCTTTCTTT. Translating it yields CASSPLTFEAFF.

The rearrangement uses TRBV9 and TRBJ1-2; TRBD1 aligns across 9 bases. Per germline, CDR1 SGDLS and CDR2 YYNGEE. Germline trimming cut 0 bases from V and 8 bases from J; bases unmatched to any gene: 5. The CDR3 runs 14 residues. The CDR3 region has the DNA TGTGCCAGCAGCGTAGGGGACAGGGTTGGCGGCTACACCTTC. This translates into CASSVGDRVGGYTF.

This clone turned up a few times. This chain's CDR3 is CASSLLATSYEQYF. CDR3 sequence (DNA): TGTGCCAGCAGTCTACTAGCGACGTCCTACGAGCAGTACTTC. The chain has TRBV27 and TRBJ2-7, with TRBD2 identical over 7 bases. This CDR3 is built from 14 residues. Germline V CDR1 and CDR2: MNHEY, SMNVEV (reference sequence). Losses at the gene ends were 5 bases for V and 1 base for J; bases not matched to a gene: 5.

J is TRBJ2-3 and V is TRBV7-2; the match to TRBD1 covers 7 bases. The junction had 8 bases not matched to a gene; V was cut back by 5 bases and J by 15 bases. This CDR3 comprises 11 residues. The germline V gene has CDR1 SGHTA and CDR2 FQGNSA. In DNA, the CDR3 is TGTGCCAGCAGCATACGGGACAGCACCTATTTT. Protein product: CASSIRDSTYF.

The chain carries TRBV6-6 and TRBJ2-5, with TRBD1 matching over 7 bases. The J call may be mistaken, given a closer DNA end match to TRBJ2-7. From germline, CDR1 is MNHNY and CDR2 SVGAGI (reference sequence). The CDR3 has 14 residues. CDR3 DNA sequence: TGTGCCAGCAGTCCGGGACAGTGGGGCTCCGAGCAGTACTTC. It yields the protein CASSPGQWGSEQYF.

This clone has a handful of counts. V and J are TRBV4-3 and TRBJ1-5; D may be TRBD1 (6 bases). V lost 0 bases and J 7 bases, leaving 13 bases between the germline ends. CDR1 is LGHNA, CDR2 YSLEER, per germline. The length of the CDR3 is 15 residues. The CDR3 spells CASSQDKGVGQPQHF. In nucleotides, the CDR3 is TGCGCCAGCAGCCAAGATAAGGGGGTCGGACAGCCCCAGCATTTT.

V and J are TRBV9 and TRBJ2-1; 7 bases agree with TRBD2. This CDR3 spans 17 amino acids. Germline V gene lookup returns CDR1 SGDLS and CDR2 YYNGEE. V shed 3 bases and J 8 bases; nucleotides not matched to a gene: 17. Here the CDR3 DNA reads TGTGCCAGCAGCGGCGAATTAGCGGGTCATCCAGGTGATGAGCAGTTCTTC. Translation gives CASSGELAGHPGDEQFF.

There are a few counts of this clone. The chain carries TRBV5-1 and TRBJ2-1, with 9 bases lining up with TRBD1. The CDR3 has 15 amino acids. CDR1 and CDR2 (germline): SGHRS, YFSETQ. Unmatched junction bases numbered 8, after V lost 4 bases and J lost 6 bases. The CDR3 spells CASSLTGGYVNEQFF. The CDR3 nucleotides are TGCGCCAGCAGCCTCACAGGGGGCTATGTCAATGAGCAGTTCTTC.

The chain recombines TRBV6-1 with TRBJ2-3, with D maybe TRBD1 (6 bases). The CDR3 is 16 residues long. Trimming shortened V by 4 bases and J by 10 bases, and 24 bases separated the two germline ends. Germline CDR1 and CDR2: MNHNS and SASEGT. The CDR3 DNA reads as TGTGCCAGCAGTGCCAGGGGACGGGCCGCCGTAAGAGCGCAGTATTTT. This translates into CASSARGRAAVRAQYF.

This rearrangement joins TRBV4-3 to TRBJ1-1; D remains ambiguous. Germline loops: CDR1 LGHNA, CDR2 YSLEER. CDR3 length: 13 amino acids. V shed 0 bases and J shed 7 bases, with 9 bases lying between them. The CDR3 loop reads CASSQDPGFEAFF. The DNA of the CDR3 is TGCGCCAGCAGCCAAGACCCCGGGTTTGAAGCTTTCTTT.